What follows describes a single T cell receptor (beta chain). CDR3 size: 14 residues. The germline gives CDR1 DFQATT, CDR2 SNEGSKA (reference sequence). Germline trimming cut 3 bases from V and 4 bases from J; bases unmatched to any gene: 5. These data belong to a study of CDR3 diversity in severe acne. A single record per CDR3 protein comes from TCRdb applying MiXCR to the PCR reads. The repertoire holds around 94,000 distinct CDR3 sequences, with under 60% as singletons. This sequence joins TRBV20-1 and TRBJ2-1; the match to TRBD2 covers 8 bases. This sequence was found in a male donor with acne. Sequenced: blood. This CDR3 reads CSASPSGLYNEQFF. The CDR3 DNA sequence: TGCAGTGCTAGTCCTAGCGGGTTATACAATGAGCAGTTCTTC.